Each of the 32 T cell receptor beta chains below was sequenced from the same sample in a study of early T cells in non-severe SARS-CoV-2 infection. TCRdb called the 5' RACE reads again in MiXCR, with one record for every CDR3 protein. The table has approximately 30,000 distinct CDR3 sequences, approximately 7.1% seen once; the top ten hold about an eighth. Sequences were derived from whole blood, sampled at baseline. All receptors derive from an adult who was a healthcare worker with PCR-confirmed SARS-CoV-2 infection or an uninfected control (not recorded which).

This chain connects TRBV6-5 to TRBJ2-5; 11 bases match TRBD1. The V and J ends lost 6 bases and 5 bases, in that order; junction bases with no gene match: 5. CDR1 MNHEY and CDR2 SVGAGI come from the germline V gene. The CDR3 contains 14 residues. Here the CDR3 reads CASSGQGAGETQYF. DNA for the CDR3: TGTGCCAGCAGCGGACAGGGGGCGGGGGAGACCCAGTACTTC.

This clonotype has just a few counts. The chain combines TRBV18 with TRBJ1-5; D is perhaps TRBD1 (6 bases). Trimming left V 5 bases short and J 2 bases short, with 13 bases between. The CDR3 extends over 15 amino acids. Germline CDR1 and CDR2: KGHSH and LQKENI. In nucleotides, the CDR3 is TGTGCCAGCTCAGGTACAGGGCTTGGCAATCAGCCCCAGCATTTT. This gives the protein CASSGTGLGNQPQHF.

About this clonotype itself: A much larger clone differs by one base, so this may be a read error. The missing conserved phenylalanine or tryptophan at the end of this CDR3 makes a read error likely. This CDR3 is CASSPYEEGASYEQYS. The DNA of the CDR3 is TGTGCCAGCAGCCCATACGAGGAGGGGGCCTCGTACGAGCAGTACTCC. This sequence joins TRBV7-8 and TRBJ2-7; perhaps TRBD1 as D (7 bases). The CDR3 covers 16 residues. Germline assignment: CDR1 SGHVS and CDR2 FQNEAQ. V lost 5 bases and J 4 bases, leaving 21 bases between the germline ends.

This clonotype was counted at least ten times. The chain links TRBV12-3 or TRBV12-4 to TRBJ2-3; tentatively, D is TRBD2 (5 bases). The CDR3 spans 14 residues. Trimming removed 3 bases from V and 0 bases from J, with 7 bases in between. In nucleotides, the CDR3 is TGTGCCAGCAGTTTTGGCGGGAGCACAGATACGCAGTATTTT. This sequence encodes CASSFGGSTDTQYF.

This clonotype was seen at least ten times. This chain links TRBV4-2 with TRBJ2-1; possibly TRBD1 or TRBD2 for D (5 bases each). This CDR3 has 16 residues. Trimming stripped 1 base from V and 7 bases from J, with 17 bases between. Germline assignment: CDR1 LGHNA and CDR2 YNFKEQ. CDR3 sequence: CASSQGWQGVGNEQFF. In DNA form, the CDR3 reads TGTGCCAGCAGCCAAGGTTGGCAGGGAGTAGGGAATGAGCAGTTCTTC.

The chain employs TRBV15 and TRBJ2-3, with a weak D call TRBD2 (6 bases). The CDR3 totals 14 residues. The V gene lost 5 bases and the J gene lost 0 bases, with 9 bases spanning the gap. From germline, CDR1 is LNHNV and CDR2 YYDKDF (reference sequence). CDR3 sequence: CATSARGSTDTQYF. CDR3 sequence (DNA): TGTGCCACCAGCGCGCGGGGTAGCACAGATACGCAGTATTTT.

This clonotype was seen only a few times. The chain's CDR3 is CASSEAGTGGTEAFF. For the CDR3, the DNA is TGTGCCAGCAGTGAAGCGGGGACAGGGGGCACTGAAGCTTTCTTT. This rearrangement joins TRBV6-1 to TRBJ1-1; 11 positions match TRBD1. CDR3 size: 15 residues. The V and J ends lost 0 bases and 4 bases, in that order; junction bases with no gene match: 1. The germline V gene encodes CDR1 MNHNS and CDR2 SASEGT.

This clonotype was counted ten times or more. CDR3 bases: TGTGCCAGCAGCTTAGTAATGGCAGCCAAATACGAGCAGTACTTC. Translation gives CASSLVMAAKYEQYF. The chain is built from TRBV7-2 and TRBJ2-7, with D unclear. Germline V gene data show CDR1 as SGHTA and CDR2 as FQGNSA. This CDR3 spans 15 amino acids. Trimming cost V 1 base and J 4 bases, with 14 bases left between them.

CDR3 DNA sequence: TGCGCCAGCAGCTTGAATGGCGGGGAGCTGTTTTTT. It yields the protein CASSLNGGELFF. J is TRBJ2-2 and V is TRBV5-1; D gene uncertain. V was cut by 1 base and J by 7 bases, with 5 bases left in between. This CDR3 is built from 12 residues. The germline CDR1 and CDR2 sequences are SGHRS and YFSETQ.

This clonotype was observed a few times. V is TRBV10-3 and J is TRBJ2-7; D ambiguous. The germline CDR1 and CDR2 sequences are ENHRY and SYGVKD. Trimming took 4 bases from V and 1 from J, leaving 11 bases between them. This CDR3 is 14 amino acids long. CDR3 amino acids: CAISGGPESYEQYF. The CDR3 bases are TGTGCCATCAGTGGGGGTCCAGAGTCCTACGAGCAGTACTTC.

This clonotype was detected many times. J is TRBJ2-3 and V is TRBV2, with no clear D. V was shortened by 3 bases and J by 6 bases, with 4 bases between the two germline ends. Germline-derived CDR1 and CDR2 are SNHLY and FYNNEI. This CDR3 spans 11 amino acids. The CDR3 reads CASSEQDTQYF. Here the CDR3 DNA reads TGTGCCAGCAGTGAGCAGGATACGCAGTATTTT.

This sequence joins TRBV4-3 and TRBJ1-4, with no clear D. The length of the CDR3 is 17 residues. Germline assignment: CDR1 LGHNA and CDR2 YSLEER. Trimming stripped 1 base from V and 1 base from J, with 13 bases between. Here the CDR3 DNA reads TGCGCCAGCAGCCAAGTTATCATCCGAGGAACTAATGAAAAACTGTTTTTT. It yields the protein CASSQVIIRGTNEKLFF.

The CDR3 coding sequence is TGTGCCAGCAGCGTAGTGGACTTCACCGGGGAGCTGTTTTTT. Translating it yields CASSVVDFTGELFF. V is TRBV9 and J is TRBJ2-2; D may be TRBD2 (5 bases). This CDR3 comprises 14 residues. Trimming stripped 0 bases from V and 4 bases from J, with 7 bases between. Germline V lookup: CDR1 SGDLS, CDR2 YYNGEE.

A few counts support this clonotype. The chain has TRBV7-2 and TRBJ2-3; D gene ambiguous. The CDR3 totals 13 residues. Germline V gene data show CDR1 as SGHTA and CDR2 as FQGNSA. Between the trimmed V and J ends, which lost 1 base and 5 bases, there was a span of 7 bases. CDR3: CASSLGNGDTQYF. Written as DNA, the CDR3 is TGTGCCAGCAGCTTAGGGAATGGAGATACGCAGTATTTT.

This clonotype was counted only a few times. The chain is built from TRBV7-3 and TRBJ2-3; possibly TRBD1 for D (6 bases). The CDR3 runs 12 residues. Germline assignment: CDR1 SGHTA and CDR2 FQGTGA. Between the trimmed V and J ends, which lost 3 bases and 7 bases, there was a span of 8 bases. The CDR3 DNA reads as TGTGCCAGCAGCTTGGACAGAAATACGCAGTATTTT. Residues: CASSLDRNTQYF. The complete variable domain, with remaining parts taken from reference TRBV7-3 and TRBJ2-3, reads GAGVSQTPSNKVTEKGKYVELRCDPISGHTALYWYRQSLGQGPEFLIYFQGTGAADDSGLPNDRFFAVRPEGSVSTLKIQRTERGDSAVYLCASSLDRNTQYFGPGTRLTVL.

This clonotype was seen many times. This chain links TRBV2 with TRBJ2-2; TRBD2 agrees at 11 bases. J lost 7 bases, V lost 5 bases, and 9 bases had no gene match. Germline assignment: CDR1 SNHLY and CDR2 FYNNEI. The CDR3 is made up of 16 amino acids. This CDR3 reads CASSLRRTSGHGELFF. The CDR3 DNA reads TGTGCCAGCAGTCTGAGGAGGACTAGCGGGCACGGGGAGCTGTTTTTT.

The J gene is TRBJ1-4, the V gene TRBV6-5, with 9 positions matching TRBD1. The CDR3 length is 15 residues. Germline V gives CDR1 MNHEY, CDR2 SVGAGI. Losses at the gene ends were 4 bases for V and 10 bases for J; bases not matched to a gene: 10. The CDR3 is CASSCSWDREGKLFF. CDR3 nucleotides: TGTGCCAGCAGTTGCTCGTGGGACAGGGAAGGAAAACTGTTTTTT.

This clonotype is medium-sized in the sample. V usage is TRBV7-2 and J usage is TRBJ2-3; tentatively, D is TRBD1 or TRBD2 (6 bases each). The ends were cut back, 1 base at V and 0 bases at J, with 23 bases in the middle. The CDR3 is made up of 20 amino acids. Germline loops: CDR1 SGHTA, CDR2 FQGNSA. As DNA, the CDR3 is TGTGCCAGCAGCTTAGTTGGGGGGCGAATTCCCTATTTAAGCACAGATACGCAGTATTTT. Its protein is CASSLVGGRIPYLSTDTQYF.

This clonotype is judged medium-sized (0.01 to 0.1%). This chain joins TRBV29-1 and TRBJ2-1, with D perhaps matching TRBD2 (5 bases). Trimming removed 7 bases from V and 0 bases from J, with 16 bases in between. Per germline, CDR1 SQVTM and CDR2 ANQGSEA. The CDR3 spans 15 residues. CDR3 loop: CSARLSGLSYNEQFF. Here the CDR3 DNA reads TGCAGCGCCCGGTTGAGCGGCCTCTCCTACAATGAGCAGTTCTTC.

In its sample, this clonotype was seen many times. This chain connects TRBV29-1 to TRBJ1-5; the D gene is possibly TRBD1 (6 bases). Germline CDR1 is SQVTM and CDR2 is ANQGSEA. This CDR3 is 12 amino acids long. The germline V and J ends were trimmed by 6 bases and 2 bases, with 8 bases remaining between them. This CDR3 is CSVHRGNQPQHF. Here the CDR3 DNA reads TGCAGCGTGCACAGGGGCAATCAGCCCCAGCATTTT.

This clonotype was detected only a few times. V is TRBV20-1 and J is TRBJ2-7, with 10 bases fitting TRBD2. V shed 5 bases and J 4 bases; nucleotides not matched to a gene: 2. CDR1 and CDR2 from the germline V gene are DFQATT and SNEGSKA (reference sequence). The CDR3 is made up of 12 amino acids. The CDR3: CSALAGVYEQYF. CDR3 in DNA: TGCAGTGCTCTAGCGGGAGTTTACGAGCAGTACTTC.

On this clonotype: A much more abundant neighbour one base away suggests this may be a read error. The chain has TRBV4-1 and TRBJ1-1, with 7 bases lining up with TRBD1. With V trimmed by 4 bases and J by 4 bases, 3 bases remained unmatched. The CDR3 is 13 residues long. Germline loops: CDR1 MGHRA, CDR2 YSYEKL. The CDR3 loop reads CASSRSGGTEAFF. The CDR3 coding sequence is TGCGCCAGCAGCCGATCAGGGGGCACTGAAGCTTTCTTT.

There are many counts of this clonotype. The chain joins TRBV7-3 to TRBJ2-2; TRBD1 aligns across 9 bases. This CDR3 is built from 15 residues. V lost 5 bases and J lost 6; bases outside the gene matches: 7. Germline V gives CDR1 SGHTA, CDR2 FQGTGA. The CDR3 here is CASSPGTGFPGELFF. DNA for the CDR3: TGTGCCAGCAGCCCCGGGACAGGGTTCCCCGGGGAGCTGTTTTTT.

The rearrangement joins TRBV7-6 to TRBJ2-3; no reliable D call. The V gene's germline CDR1 is SGHVS and CDR2 FNYEAQ. The CDR3 extends over 13 amino acids. The V end was cut by 2 bases, the J end by 2 bases, with 5 bases between. The CDR3 region is CASSLTNTDTQYF. CDR3 bases: TGTGCCAGCAGCTTAACGAACACAGATACGCAGTATTTT.

With regard to this clonotype: Possible read error: a much larger clone is one base away. This CDR3 is CASSLYGSNQPQHF. The CDR3 bases are TGTGCCAGCAGTTTATACGGCTCCAATCAGCCCCAGCATTTT. The gene calls are TRBV28 and TRBJ1-5; no definite D call. The CDR3 is 14 amino acids. CDR1 MDHEN and CDR2 SYDVKM come from the germline V gene. Trimming cost V 1 base and J 3 bases, with 7 bases left between them.

The chain combines TRBV2 with TRBJ2-7; TRBD1 matches at 7 bases. The CDR3 loop spans 17 amino acids. With V trimmed by 6 bases and J by 3 bases, 17 bases remained unmatched. CDR1 is SNHLY, CDR2 FYNNEI, per germline. The CDR3: CASRRKRSGDSVYEQYF. CDR3 nucleotide sequence: TGTGCCAGCAGACGAAAGAGGAGTGGGGACAGTGTCTACGAGCAGTACTTC.

The J gene is TRBJ2-7, the V gene TRBV30; D is unresolved. Between the trimmed V and J ends, which lost 0 bases and 1 base, there was a span of 7 bases. In germline, CDR1 is GTSNPN, CDR2 SVGIG (reference sequence). The CDR3 has 13 amino acids. CDR3 coding DNA: TGTGCCTGGAGTGTAGGATTGTCCTACGAGCAGTACGTC. Protein product: CAWSVGLSYEQYV.

This clonotype was detected only a few times. This chain links TRBV5-1 with TRBJ2-5; D is uncertain. Germline lookup yields CDR1 SGHRS and CDR2 YFSETQ. V shed 0 bases and J shed 5 bases, with 11 bases lying between them. This CDR3 is 14 amino acids long. CDR3: CASSLAIKPETQYF. DNA of the CDR3: TGCGCCAGCAGCTTGGCGATTAAACCGGAGACCCAGTACTTC.

In its sample, this clonotype was seen a few times. The rearrangement joins TRBV10-2 to TRBJ1-2; D possibly corresponds to TRBD1 (5 bases). V was cut by 4 bases and J by 0 bases, with 15 bases left in between. This CDR3 is 16 amino acids long. Germline lookup yields CDR1 WSHSY and CDR2 SAAADI. The CDR3 sequence: CASSAGRGRSNYGYTF. CDR3 DNA: TGCGCCAGCAGTGCCGGGAGGGGCAGGTCTAACTATGGCTACACCTTC.

This clonotype is a singleton in its sample. The CDR3 sequence: CATSTAPGGREGRTDTQYF. The DNA for the CDR3 is TGTGCCACCAGTACCGCCCCCGGAGGCCGGGAGGGCCGCACAGATACGCAGTATTTT. This chain links TRBV24-1 with TRBJ2-3, with TRBD2 matching 8 bases. Germline V lookup: CDR1 KGHDR, CDR2 SFDVKD. Trimming at V came to 6 bases and at J to 1 base, leaving 17 bases not matched to a gene. The CDR3 totals 19 residues.

This clonotype was counted only a few times. V is TRBV7-9 and J is TRBJ2-1; D remains unclear. In germline, CDR1 is SEHNR, CDR2 FQNEAQ (reference sequence). Trimming stripped 3 bases from V and 4 bases from J, with 13 bases between. This CDR3 is built from 15 residues. CDR3: CASSFMLGPYNEQFF. CDR3 DNA: TGTGCCAGCAGCTTTATGCTAGGCCCTTACAATGAGCAGTTCTTC.

This clonotype occurred a few times. The J gene is TRBJ2-1, the V gene TRBV27, with TRBD2 matching over 9 bases. With V trimmed by 3 bases and J by 6 bases, 9 bases remained unmatched. The CDR3 covers 16 residues. Germline V gives CDR1 MNHEY, CDR2 SMNVEV (reference sequence). This CDR3 reads CASSFSGSPSGNEQFF. The CDR3 nucleotides read TGTGCCAGCAGTTTTAGCGGGAGCCCATCAGGCAATGAGCAGTTCTTC.